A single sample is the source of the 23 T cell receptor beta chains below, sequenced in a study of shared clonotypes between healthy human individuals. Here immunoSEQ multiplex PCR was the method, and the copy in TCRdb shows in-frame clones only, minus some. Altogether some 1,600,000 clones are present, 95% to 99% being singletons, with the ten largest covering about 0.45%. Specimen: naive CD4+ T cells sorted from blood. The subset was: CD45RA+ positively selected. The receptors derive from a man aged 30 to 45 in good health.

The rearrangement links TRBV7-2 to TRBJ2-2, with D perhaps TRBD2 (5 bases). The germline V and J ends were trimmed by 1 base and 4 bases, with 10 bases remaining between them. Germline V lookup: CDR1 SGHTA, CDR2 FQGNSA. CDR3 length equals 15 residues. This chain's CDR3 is CASSLEGSGTGELFF. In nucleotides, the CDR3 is TGTGCCAGCAGCTTAGAAGGGAGCGGCACCGGGGAGCTGTTTTTT.

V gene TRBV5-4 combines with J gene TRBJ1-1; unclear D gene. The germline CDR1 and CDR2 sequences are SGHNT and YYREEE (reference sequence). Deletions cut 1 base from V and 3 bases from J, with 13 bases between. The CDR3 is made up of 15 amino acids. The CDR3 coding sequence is TGTGCCAGCAGCTTGACGGCCGTTTTGGACACTGAAGCTTTCTTT. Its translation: CASSLTAVLDTEAFF.

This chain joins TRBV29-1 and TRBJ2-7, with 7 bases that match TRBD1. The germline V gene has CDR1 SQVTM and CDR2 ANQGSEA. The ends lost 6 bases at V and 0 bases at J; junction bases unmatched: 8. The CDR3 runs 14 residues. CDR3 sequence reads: CSVQGDRSSYEQYF. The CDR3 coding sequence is TGCAGCGTACAAGGGGACAGAAGCTCCTACGAGCAGTACTTC.

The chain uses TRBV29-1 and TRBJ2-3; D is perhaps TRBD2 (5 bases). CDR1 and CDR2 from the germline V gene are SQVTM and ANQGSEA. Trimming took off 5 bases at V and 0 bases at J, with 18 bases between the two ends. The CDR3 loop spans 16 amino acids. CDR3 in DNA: TGCAGCGTTAGCGGATGGACTCGCCGCAGCACAGATACGCAGTATTTT. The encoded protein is CSVSGWTRRSTDTQYF.

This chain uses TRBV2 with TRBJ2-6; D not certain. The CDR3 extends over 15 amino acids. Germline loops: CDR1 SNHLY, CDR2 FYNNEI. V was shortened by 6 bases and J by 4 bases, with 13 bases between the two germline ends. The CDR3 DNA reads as TGTGCCAGCAGCTCACTCTCGCTCGGGGCCAACGTCCTGACTTTC. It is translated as CASSSLSLGANVLTF.

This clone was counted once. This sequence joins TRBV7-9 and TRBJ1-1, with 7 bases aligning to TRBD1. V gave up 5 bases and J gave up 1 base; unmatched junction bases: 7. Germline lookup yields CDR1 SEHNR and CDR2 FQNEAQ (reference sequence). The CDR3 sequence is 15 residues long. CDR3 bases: TGTGCCAGCAGCCCATTGACAGGGTCGAACACTGAAGCTTTCTTT. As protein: CASSPLTGSNTEAFF.

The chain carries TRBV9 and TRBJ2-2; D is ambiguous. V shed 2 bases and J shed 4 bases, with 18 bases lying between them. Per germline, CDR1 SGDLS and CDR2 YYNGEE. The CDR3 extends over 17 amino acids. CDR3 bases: TGTGCCAGCAGCGTCCGAAGTCGGACGAGACTCACCGGGGAGCTGTTTTTT. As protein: CASSVRSRTRLTGELFF.

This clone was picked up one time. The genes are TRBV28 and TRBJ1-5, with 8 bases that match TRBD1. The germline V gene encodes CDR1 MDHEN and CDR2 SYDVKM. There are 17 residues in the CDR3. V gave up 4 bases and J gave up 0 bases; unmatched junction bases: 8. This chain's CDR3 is CASSSFRDRYSNQPQHF. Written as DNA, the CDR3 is TGTGCCAGCAGTTCCTTCCGGGACAGGTATAGCAATCAGCCCCAGCATTTT.

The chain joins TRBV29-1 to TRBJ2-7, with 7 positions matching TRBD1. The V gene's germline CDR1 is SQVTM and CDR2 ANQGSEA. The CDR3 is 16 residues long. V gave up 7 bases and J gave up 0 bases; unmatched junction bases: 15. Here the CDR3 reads CSASSPSQGSSYEQYF. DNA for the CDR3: TGCAGCGCCTCAAGCCCCTCACAGGGGTCCTCCTACGAGCAGTACTTC.

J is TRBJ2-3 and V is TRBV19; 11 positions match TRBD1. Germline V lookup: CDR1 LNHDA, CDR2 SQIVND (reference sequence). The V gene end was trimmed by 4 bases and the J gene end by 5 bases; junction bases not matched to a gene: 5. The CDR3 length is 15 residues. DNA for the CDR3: TGTGCCAGTAGTACCGGGGGACAGGGGGGAGATACGCAGTATTTT. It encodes CASSTGGQGGDTQYF.

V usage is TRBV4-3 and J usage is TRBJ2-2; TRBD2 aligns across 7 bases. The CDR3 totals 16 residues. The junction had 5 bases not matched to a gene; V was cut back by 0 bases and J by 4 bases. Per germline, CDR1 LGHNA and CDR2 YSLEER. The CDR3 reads CASSQEFPGGTGELFF. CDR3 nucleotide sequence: TGCGCCAGCAGCCAAGAATTTCCGGGGGGCACCGGGGAGCTGTTTTTT.

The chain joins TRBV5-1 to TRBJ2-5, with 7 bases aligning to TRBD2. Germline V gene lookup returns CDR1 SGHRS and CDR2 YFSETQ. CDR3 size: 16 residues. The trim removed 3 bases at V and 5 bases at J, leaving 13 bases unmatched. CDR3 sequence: CASSSQSGGIGETQYF. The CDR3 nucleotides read TGCGCCAGCAGCTCCCAGTCGGGGGGTATTGGGGAGACCCAGTACTTC.

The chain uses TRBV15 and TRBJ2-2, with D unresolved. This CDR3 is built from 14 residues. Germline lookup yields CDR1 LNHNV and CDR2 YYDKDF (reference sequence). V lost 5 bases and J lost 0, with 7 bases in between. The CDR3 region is CATSRTANTGELFF. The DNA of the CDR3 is TGTGCCACCAGCCGGACGGCGAACACCGGGGAGCTGTTTTTT.

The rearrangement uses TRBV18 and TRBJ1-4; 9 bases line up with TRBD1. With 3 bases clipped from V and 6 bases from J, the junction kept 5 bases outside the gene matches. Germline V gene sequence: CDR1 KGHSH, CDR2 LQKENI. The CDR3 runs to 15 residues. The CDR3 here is CASSPVRTGDEKLFF. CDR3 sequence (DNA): TGTGCCAGCTCACCTGTCAGGACAGGGGATGAAAAACTGTTTTTT.

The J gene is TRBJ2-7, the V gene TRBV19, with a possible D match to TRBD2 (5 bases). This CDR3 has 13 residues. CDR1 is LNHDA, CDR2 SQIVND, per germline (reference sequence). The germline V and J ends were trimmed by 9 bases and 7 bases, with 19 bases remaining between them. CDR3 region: CASTSNSGLEQYF. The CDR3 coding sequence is TGTGCCAGCACAAGTAACAGCGGCCTGGAGCAGTACTTC. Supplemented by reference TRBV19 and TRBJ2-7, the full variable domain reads DGGITQSPKYLFRKEGQNVTLSCEQNLNHDAMYWYRQDPGQGLRLIYYSQIVNDFQKGDIAEGYSVSREKKESFPLTVTSAQKNPTAFYLCASTSNSGLEQYFGPGTRLTVT.

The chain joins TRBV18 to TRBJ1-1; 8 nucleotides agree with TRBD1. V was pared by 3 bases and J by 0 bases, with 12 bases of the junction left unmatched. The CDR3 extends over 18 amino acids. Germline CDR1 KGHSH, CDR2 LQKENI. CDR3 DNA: TGTGCCAGCTCACCCAGGAACAGGGGGGTTCTCATGAACACTGAAGCTTTCTTT. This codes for CASSPRNRGVLMNTEAFF.

DNA for the CDR3: TGTGCCAGCAGGATGGCCGTAGCGGGAGTGGATACGCAGTATTTT. Protein product: CASRMAVAGVDTQYF. The chain combines TRBV6-6 with TRBJ2-3; 9 nucleotides line up with TRBD2. The CDR3 is 15 residues long. Looked up from germline, CDR1 is MNHNY and CDR2 is SVGAGI (reference sequence). The ends lost 6 bases at V and 6 bases at J; junction bases unmatched: 10.

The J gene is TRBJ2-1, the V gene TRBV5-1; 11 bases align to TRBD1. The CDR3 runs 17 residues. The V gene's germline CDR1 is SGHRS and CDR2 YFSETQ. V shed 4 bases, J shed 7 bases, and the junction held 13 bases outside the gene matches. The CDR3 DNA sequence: TGCGCCAGCAGCCAAAGGCCTCGGGACAGGGGGACAAATGAGCAGTTCTTC. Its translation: CASSQRPRDRGTNEQFF.

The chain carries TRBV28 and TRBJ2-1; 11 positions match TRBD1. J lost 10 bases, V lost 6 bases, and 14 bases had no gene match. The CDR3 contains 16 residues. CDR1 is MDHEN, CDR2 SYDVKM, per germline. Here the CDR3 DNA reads TGTGCCAGCAGGGGATCGGGACAGGGGGACCTCCAGGAGCAGTTCTTC. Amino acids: CASRGSGQGDLQEQFF.

The CDR3 region is CASSLLGTTGELFF. The CDR3 DNA sequence: TGTGCCAGCAGCTTACTAGGGACCACCGGGGAGCTGTTTTTT. The chain has TRBV11-3 and TRBJ2-2; D tentatively reads TRBD1 or TRBD2 (5 bases each). The CDR3 runs 14 residues. CDR1 is SGHNT, CDR2 YENEEA, per germline. Deletions cut 2 bases from V and 4 bases from J, with 8 bases between.

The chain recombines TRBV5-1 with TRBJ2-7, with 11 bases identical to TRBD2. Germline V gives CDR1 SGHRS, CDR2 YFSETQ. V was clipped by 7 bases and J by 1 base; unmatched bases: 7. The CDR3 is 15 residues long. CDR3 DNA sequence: TGCGCCAGCCATTATAGCGGGAGGGAGTCCTACGAGCAGTACTTC. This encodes CASHYSGRESYEQYF.

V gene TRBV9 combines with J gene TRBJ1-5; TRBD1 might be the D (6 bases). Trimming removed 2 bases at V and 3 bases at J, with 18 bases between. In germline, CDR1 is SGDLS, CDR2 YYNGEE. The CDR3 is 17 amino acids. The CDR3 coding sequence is TGTGCCAGCAGCGTCCTTCGGAGTGGGGGCCTCAATCAGCCCCAGCATTTT. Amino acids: CASSVLRSGGLNQPQHF.

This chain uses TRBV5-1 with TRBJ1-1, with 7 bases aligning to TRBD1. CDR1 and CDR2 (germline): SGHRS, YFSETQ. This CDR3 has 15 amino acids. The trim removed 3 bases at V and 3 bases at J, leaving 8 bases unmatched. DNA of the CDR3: TGCGCCAGCAGCTCGGGCGACAGGGCGCACACTGAAGCTTTCTTT. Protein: CASSSGDRAHTEAFF.